The sequence of this T cell receptor (beta chain) was determined in a study of blood T cell repertoires in COVID-19. About the study: The analysed material was cDNA or gDNA that came from T cells, B-cell-depleted T cells, or PBMCs.

Seattle researchers signed up patients amid active infection and tracked them longitudinally. Authors' data handling: The authors estimated nucleated cell counts from reference gene primer amplification. TCRdb's copy holds only in-frame clones and misses some; the assay was immunoSEQ multiplex PCR. V and J calls and clone size are those listed in that table; D and trimming were worked out from the DNA. The sample includes approximately 240,000 clones, around 90% of them seen just once. The V end lost 8 bases, the J end lost 7 bases, and 17 bases lay between the germline ends. The CDR3 sequence is 14 residues long. From germline, CDR1 is LNHDA and CDR2 SQIVND (reference sequence).

This receptor was obtained from a man aged 30 to 45 with COVID-19, enrolled during active disease. The rearrangement links TRBV19 to TRBJ1-4; tentative D call: TRBD1 (5 bases). The sequenced material came from peripheral blood. The CDR3 DNA is TGTGCCAGTGGCCGGGGGGGGATTGTTGAAAAACTGTTTTTT. This encodes CASGRGGIVEKLFF.